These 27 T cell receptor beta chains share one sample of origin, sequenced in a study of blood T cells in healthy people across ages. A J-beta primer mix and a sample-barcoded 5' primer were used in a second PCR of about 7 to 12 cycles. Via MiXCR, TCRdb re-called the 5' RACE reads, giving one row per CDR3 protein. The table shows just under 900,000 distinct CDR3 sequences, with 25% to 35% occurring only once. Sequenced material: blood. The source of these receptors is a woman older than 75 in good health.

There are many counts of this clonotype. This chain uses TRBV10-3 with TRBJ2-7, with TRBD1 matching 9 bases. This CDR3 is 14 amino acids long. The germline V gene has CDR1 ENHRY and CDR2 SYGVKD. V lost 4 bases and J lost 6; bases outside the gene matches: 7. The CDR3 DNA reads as TGTGCCATCAGTGGTACAGGGGGCTGGGCCGAGCAGTACTTC. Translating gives CAISGTGGWAEQYF.

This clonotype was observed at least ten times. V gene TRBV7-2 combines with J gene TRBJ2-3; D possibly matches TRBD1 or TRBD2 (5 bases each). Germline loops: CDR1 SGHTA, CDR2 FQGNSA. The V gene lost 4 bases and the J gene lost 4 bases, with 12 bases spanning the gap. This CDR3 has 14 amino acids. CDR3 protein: CASSSGPPSDTQYF. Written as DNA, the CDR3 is TGTGCCAGCAGCTCGGGACCACCGTCAGATACGCAGTATTTT.

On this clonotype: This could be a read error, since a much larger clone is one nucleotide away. The CDR3 region is CASSQRSSNYGYTF. The CDR3 DNA follows: TGTGCCAGCAGCCAAAGGAGTTCTAACTATGGCTACACCTTC. The rearrangement uses TRBV3-1 and TRBJ1-2; no clear D. This CDR3 is built from 14 residues. Trimming cost V 2 bases and J 0 bases, with 7 bases left between them. Germline assignment: CDR1 LGHDT and CDR2 YNNKEL (reference sequence).

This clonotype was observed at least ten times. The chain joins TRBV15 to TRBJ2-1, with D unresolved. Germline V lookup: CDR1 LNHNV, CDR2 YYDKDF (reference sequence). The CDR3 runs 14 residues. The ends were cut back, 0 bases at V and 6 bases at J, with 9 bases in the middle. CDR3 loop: CATSRDNLSNEQFF. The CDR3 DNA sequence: TGTGCCACCAGCAGAGATAATCTATCCAATGAGCAGTTCTTC.

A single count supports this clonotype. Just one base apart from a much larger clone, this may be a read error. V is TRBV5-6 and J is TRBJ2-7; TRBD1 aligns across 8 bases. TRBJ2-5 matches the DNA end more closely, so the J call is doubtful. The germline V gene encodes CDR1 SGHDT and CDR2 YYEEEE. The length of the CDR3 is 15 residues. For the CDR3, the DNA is TGTGCCGGCAGCAACAGGGGGACGGGAAAAAAGACCCAGTACTTC. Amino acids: CAGSNRGTGKKTQYF.

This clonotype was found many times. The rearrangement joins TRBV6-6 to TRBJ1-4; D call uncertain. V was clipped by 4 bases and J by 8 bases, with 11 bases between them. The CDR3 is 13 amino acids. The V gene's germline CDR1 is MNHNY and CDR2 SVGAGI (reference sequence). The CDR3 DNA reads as TGTGCCAGCAGTTCTACTCGGGCGGAAAAACTGTTTTTT. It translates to CASSSTRAEKLFF.

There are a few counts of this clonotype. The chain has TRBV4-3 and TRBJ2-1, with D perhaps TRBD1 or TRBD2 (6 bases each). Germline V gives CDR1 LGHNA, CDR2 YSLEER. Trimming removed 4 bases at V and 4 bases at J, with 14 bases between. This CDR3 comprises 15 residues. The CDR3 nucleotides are TGCGCCAGCAGCCGGGGCGGGACACAATACAATGAGCAGTTCTTC. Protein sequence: CASSRGGTQYNEQFF.

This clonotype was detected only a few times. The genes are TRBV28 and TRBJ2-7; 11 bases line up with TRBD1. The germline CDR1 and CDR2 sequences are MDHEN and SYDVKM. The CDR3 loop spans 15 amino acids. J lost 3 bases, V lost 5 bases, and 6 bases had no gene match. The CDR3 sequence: CASSPGGTGGYEQYF. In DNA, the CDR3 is TGTGCCAGCAGTCCAGGCGGGACAGGGGGCTACGAGCAGTACTTC.

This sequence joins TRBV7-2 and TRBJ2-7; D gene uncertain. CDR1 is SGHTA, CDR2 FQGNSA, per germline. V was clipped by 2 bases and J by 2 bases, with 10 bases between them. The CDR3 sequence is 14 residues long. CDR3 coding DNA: TGTGCCAGCAGCTTAATGCCGGAAACCTACGAGCAGTACTTC. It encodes CASSLMPETYEQYF. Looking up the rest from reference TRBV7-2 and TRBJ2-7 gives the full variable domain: GAGVSQSPSNKVTEKGKDVELRCDPISGHTALYWYRQSLGQGLEFLIYFQGNSAPDKSGLPSDRFSAERTGGSVSTLTIQRTQQEDSAVYLCASSLMPETYEQYFGPGTRLTVT.

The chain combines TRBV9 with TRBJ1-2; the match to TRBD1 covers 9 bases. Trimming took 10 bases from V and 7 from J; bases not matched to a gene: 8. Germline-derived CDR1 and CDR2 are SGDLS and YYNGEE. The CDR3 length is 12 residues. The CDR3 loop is CASVGTGSGYTF. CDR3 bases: TGTGCCTCGGTGGGGACAGGGAGTGGCTACACCTTC.

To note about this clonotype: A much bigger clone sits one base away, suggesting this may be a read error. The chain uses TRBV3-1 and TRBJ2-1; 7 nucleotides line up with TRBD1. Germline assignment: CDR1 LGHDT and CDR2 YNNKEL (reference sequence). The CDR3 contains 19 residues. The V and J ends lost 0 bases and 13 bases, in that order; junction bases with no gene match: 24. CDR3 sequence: CASSQERPRTGVPERTQFF. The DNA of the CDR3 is TGTGCCAGCAGCCAAGAAAGGCCCCGAACAGGGGTCCCCGAAAGGACCCAGTTCTTC.

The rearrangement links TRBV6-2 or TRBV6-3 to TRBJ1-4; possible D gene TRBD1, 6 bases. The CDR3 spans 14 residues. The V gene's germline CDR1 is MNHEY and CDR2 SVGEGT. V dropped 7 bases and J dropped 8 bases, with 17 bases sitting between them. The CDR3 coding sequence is TGTGCCAGCACCAACAGGGTGAGAGAAGAAAAACTGTTTTTT. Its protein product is CASTNRVREEKLFF.

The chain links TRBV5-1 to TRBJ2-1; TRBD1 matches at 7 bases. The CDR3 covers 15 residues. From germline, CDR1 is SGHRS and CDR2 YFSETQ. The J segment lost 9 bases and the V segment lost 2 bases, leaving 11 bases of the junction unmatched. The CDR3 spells CASSFYRGVDFEQFF. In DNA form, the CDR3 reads TGCGCCAGCAGCTTTTACAGGGGCGTCGATTTTGAGCAGTTCTTC.

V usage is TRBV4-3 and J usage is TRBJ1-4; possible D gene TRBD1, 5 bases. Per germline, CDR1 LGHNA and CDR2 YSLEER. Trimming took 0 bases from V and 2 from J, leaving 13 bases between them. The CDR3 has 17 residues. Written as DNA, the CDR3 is TGCGCCAGCAGCCAAGATGAGGGGCGGGTCACTAATGAAAAACTGTTTTTT. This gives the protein CASSQDEGRVTNEKLFF.

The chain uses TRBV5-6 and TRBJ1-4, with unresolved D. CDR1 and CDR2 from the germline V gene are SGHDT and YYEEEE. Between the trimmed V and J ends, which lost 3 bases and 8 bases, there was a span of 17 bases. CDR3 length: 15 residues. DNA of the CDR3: TGTGCCAGCAGCTCGAAACGTCCAGAAGGAGAAAAACTGTTTTTT. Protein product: CASSSKRPEGEKLFF. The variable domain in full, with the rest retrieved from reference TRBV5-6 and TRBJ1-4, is DAGVTQSPTHLIKTRGQQVTLRCSPKSGHDTVSWYQQALGQGPQFIFQYYEEEERQRGNFPDRFSGHQFPNYSSELNVNALLLGDSALYLCASSSKRPEGEKLFFGSGTQLSVL.

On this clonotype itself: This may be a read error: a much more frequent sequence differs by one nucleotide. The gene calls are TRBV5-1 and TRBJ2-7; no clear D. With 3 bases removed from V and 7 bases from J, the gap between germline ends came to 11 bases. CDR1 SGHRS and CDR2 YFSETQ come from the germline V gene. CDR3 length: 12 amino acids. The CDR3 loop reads CASSSPPNEQYF. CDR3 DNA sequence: TGCGCCAGCAGCTCCCCCCCAAATGAGCAGTACTTC.

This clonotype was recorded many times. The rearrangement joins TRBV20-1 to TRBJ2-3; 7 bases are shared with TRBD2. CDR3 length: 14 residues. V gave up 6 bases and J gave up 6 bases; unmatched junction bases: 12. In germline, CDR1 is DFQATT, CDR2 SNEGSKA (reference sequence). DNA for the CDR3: TGCAGTGCCAATGGGGGGGACCTCAGGGATACGCAGTATTTT. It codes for CSANGGDLRDTQYF.

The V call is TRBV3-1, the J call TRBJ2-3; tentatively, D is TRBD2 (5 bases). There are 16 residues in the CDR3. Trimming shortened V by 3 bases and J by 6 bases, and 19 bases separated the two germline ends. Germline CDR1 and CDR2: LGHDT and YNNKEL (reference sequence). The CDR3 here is CASSQEPGPSGDTQYF. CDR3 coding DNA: TGTGCCAGCAGCCAGGAGCCGGGCCCCTCGGGGGATACGCAGTATTTT.

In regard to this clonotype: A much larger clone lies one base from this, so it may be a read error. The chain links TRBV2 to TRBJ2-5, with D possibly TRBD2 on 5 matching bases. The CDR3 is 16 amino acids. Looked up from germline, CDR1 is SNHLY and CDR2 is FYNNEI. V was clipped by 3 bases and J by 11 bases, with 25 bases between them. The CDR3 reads CASSDTAAYGRNEQYF. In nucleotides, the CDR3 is TGTGCCAGCAGTGACACAGCGGCCTATGGAAGGAATGAGCAGTACTTC.

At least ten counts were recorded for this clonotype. CDR3 amino acids: CASSRGGSGGNEQFF. The CDR3 region has the DNA TGTGCCAGCAGCCGAGGTGGTAGCGGGGGAAATGAGCAGTTCTTC. The genes are TRBV7-2 and TRBJ2-1; 9 positions match TRBD2. Germline V gives CDR1 SGHTA, CDR2 FQGNSA. The V segment lost 5 bases and the J segment 7 bases; nucleotides outside the gene matches: 9. The CDR3 has 15 residues. The whole variable domain, filled in from reference TRBV7-2 and TRBJ2-1, reads GAGVSQSPSNKVTEKGKDVELRCDPISGHTALYWYRQSLGQGLEFLIYFQGNSAPDKSGLPSDRFSAERTGGSVSTLTIQRTQQEDSAVYLCASSRGGSGGNEQFFGPGTRLTVL.

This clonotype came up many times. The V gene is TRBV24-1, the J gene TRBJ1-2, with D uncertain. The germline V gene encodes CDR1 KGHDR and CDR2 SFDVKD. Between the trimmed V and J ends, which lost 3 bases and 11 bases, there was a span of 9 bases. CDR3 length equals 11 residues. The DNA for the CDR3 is TGTGCCACCAGTGATGCCTTCGAATACACCTTC. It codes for CATSDAFEYTF.

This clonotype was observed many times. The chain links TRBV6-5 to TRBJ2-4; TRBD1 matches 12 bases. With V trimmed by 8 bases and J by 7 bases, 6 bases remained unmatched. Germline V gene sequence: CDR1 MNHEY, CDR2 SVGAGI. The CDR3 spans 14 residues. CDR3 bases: TGTGCCAGCCGGCCGGGACAGGGGGCGAACATTCAGTACTTC. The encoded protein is CASRPGQGANIQYF.

In nucleotides, the CDR3 is TGTGCCAGCTCGAGCTGGAGGAGGGGTTTTCTCTACGAGCAGTACTTC. Translating gives CASSSWRRGFLYEQYF. This chain joins TRBV9 and TRBJ2-7; TRBD2 might be the D (6 bases). Per the germline V gene, CDR1 is SGDLS and CDR2 is YYNGEE. This CDR3 is built from 16 residues. V was clipped by 7 bases and J by 3 bases, with 23 bases between them.

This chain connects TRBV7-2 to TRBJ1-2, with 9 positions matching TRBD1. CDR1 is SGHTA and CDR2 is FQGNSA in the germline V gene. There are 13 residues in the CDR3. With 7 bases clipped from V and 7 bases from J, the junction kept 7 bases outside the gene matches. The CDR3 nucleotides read TGTGCCAGCAACAGGGACAGGGAAGGTGGCTACACCTTC. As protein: CASNRDREGGYTF. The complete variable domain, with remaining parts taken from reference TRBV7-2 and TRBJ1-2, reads GAGVSQSPSNKVTEKGKDVELRCDPISGHTALYWYRQSLGQGLEFLIYFQGNSAPDKSGLPSDRFSAERTGGSVSTLTIQRTQQEDSAVYLCASNRDREGGYTFGSGTRLTVV.

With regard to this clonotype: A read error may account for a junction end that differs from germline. CDR3 protein: CASSQDRLSRGNEQYF. Here the CDR3 DNA reads TGTGCCAGTAGCCAAGATAGGCTATCAAGAGGAAATGAGCAGTACTTC. The chain recombines TRBV3-1 with TRBJ2-5; D is unclear. Germline CDR1 LGHDT, CDR2 YNNKEL (reference sequence). The CDR3 extends over 16 amino acids.

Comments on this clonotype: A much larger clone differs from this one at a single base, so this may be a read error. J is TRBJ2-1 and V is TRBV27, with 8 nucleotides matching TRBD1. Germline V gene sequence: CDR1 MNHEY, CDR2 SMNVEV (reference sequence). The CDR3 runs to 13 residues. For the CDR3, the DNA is TGTGCCGGCAGTTCGACAGGGGTCAATGAGCAGTTCTTC. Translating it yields CAGSSTGVNEQFF.

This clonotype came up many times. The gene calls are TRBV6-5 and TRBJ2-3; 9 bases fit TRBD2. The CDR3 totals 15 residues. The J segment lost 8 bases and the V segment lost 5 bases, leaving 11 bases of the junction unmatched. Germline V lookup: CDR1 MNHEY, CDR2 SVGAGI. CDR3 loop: CASSKPGLAGGTQYF. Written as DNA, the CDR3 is TGTGCCAGCAGTAAACCGGGACTAGCAGGAGGTACGCAGTATTTT.